A single sample is the source of the 27 T cell receptor beta chains below, sequenced in a study of cytomegalovirus exposure and HLA in healthy donors. TCRdb's table, derived via immunoSEQ multiplex PCR, lists solely in-frame clones and lacks some. Among about 250,000 clones listed, roughly 87% were seen once. Material: PBMCs. The receptors shown here come from a man younger than 35 in good health and CMV-seropositive.

In DNA form, the CDR3 reads TGTGCCTGGAGTGTACTTGGGGGAGTGAACACTGAAGCTTTCTTT. This translates into CAWSVLGGVNTEAFF. This chain uses TRBV30 with TRBJ1-1, with D perhaps TRBD1 (5 bases). Germline CDR1 and CDR2: GTSNPN and SVGIG (reference sequence). Trimming pared 0 bases from V and 0 bases from J, leaving 11 bases between. CDR3 length equals 15 residues.

The chain couples TRBV6-5 to TRBJ2-7; the D gene is possibly TRBD1 (6 bases). Germline CDR1 reads MNHEY; CDR2 reads SVGAGI. Between the trimmed V and J ends, which lost 2 bases and 3 bases, there was a span of 11 bases. The CDR3 runs 14 residues. CDR3 bases: TGTGCCAGCAGTTACGCAGGGGTTATCTACGAGCAGTACTTC. As protein: CASSYAGVIYEQYF.

This clone has more than one count but fewer than ten. The rearrangement links TRBV4-1 to TRBJ2-7, with 7 bases matching TRBD2. Germline V CDR1 and CDR2: MGHRA, YSYEKL. V dropped 2 bases and J dropped 2; count of bases not matched to a gene: 3. The CDR3 runs to 14 residues. The CDR3 sequence: CASSQQGRAYEQYF. In DNA, the CDR3 is TGCGCCAGCAGCCAACAAGGGAGGGCCTACGAGCAGTACTTC.

The chain carries TRBV28 and TRBJ1-2, with D possibly TRBD1 on 5 matching bases. This CDR3 is built from 14 residues. Looked up from germline, CDR1 is MDHEN and CDR2 is SYDVKM. Trimming took 6 bases from V and 8 from J, leaving 19 bases between them. As DNA, the CDR3 is TGTGCCAGCAGCCTCGCGGGTGGGGGGAGCGGCTACACCTTC. It specifies CASSLAGGGSGYTF.

The chain combines TRBV5-1 with TRBJ2-2; D not certain. From germline, CDR1 is SGHRS and CDR2 YFSETQ. V was shortened by 3 bases and J by 3 bases, with 15 bases between the two germline ends. The CDR3 totals 16 residues. The CDR3 region is CASSSQSGLDTGELFF. The CDR3, as DNA: TGCGCCAGCAGCTCACAGTCCGGTCTTGACACCGGGGAGCTGTTTTTT.

The chain joins TRBV4-1 to TRBJ2-7, with 12 bases identical to TRBD2. CDR1 is MGHRA and CDR2 is YSYEKL in the germline V gene. The junction had 2 bases not matched to a gene; V was cut back by 3 bases and J by 2 bases. This CDR3 spans 15 amino acids. The CDR3 loop reads CASSHPSGRAYEQYF. Here the CDR3 DNA reads TGCGCCAGCAGCCACCCTAGCGGGAGGGCCTACGAGCAGTACTTC.

The chain links TRBV4-1 to TRBJ1-4; maybe TRBD1 (6 bases). Germline CDR1 MGHRA, CDR2 YSYEKL. There are 16 residues in the CDR3. V was pared by 3 bases and J by 7 bases, with 18 bases between. DNA of the CDR3: TGCGCCAGCAGCCAGGGGGCTAAGGGACGTATTGAAAAACTGTTTTTT. Protein sequence: CASSQGAKGRIEKLFF.

The V gene is TRBV4-2, the J gene TRBJ2-3; TRBD2 agrees at 7 bases. V lost 5 bases and J lost 2; bases outside the gene matches: 4. Germline V CDR1 and CDR2: LGHNA, YNFKEQ. CDR3 length: 14 amino acids. The CDR3, as DNA: TGTGCCAGCAGCTCCGGGAGGTCCACAGATACGCAGTATTTT. The encoded protein is CASSSGRSTDTQYF.

This chain links TRBV7-2 with TRBJ2-7; weak D call: TRBD1 (6 bases). Germline CDR1 reads SGHTA; CDR2 reads FQGNSA. There are 13 residues in the CDR3. V was clipped by 6 bases and J by 6 bases, with 15 bases between them. CDR3 DNA sequence: TGTGCCAGCAGGTGGCCGGGACAAGGCGAGCAGTACTTC. Its translation: CASRWPGQGEQYF.

The sample holds a few counts of this clone. The chain has TRBV19 and TRBJ2-5; D not certain. Trimming left V 1 base short and J 2 bases short, with 11 bases between. CDR1 is LNHDA, CDR2 SQIVND, per germline (reference sequence). This CDR3 has 15 amino acids. The CDR3 DNA is TGTGCCAGTAGTATAGTCACCCGGATTCAAGAGACCCAGTACTTC. This translates into CASSIVTRIQETQYF.

V usage is TRBV29-1 and J usage is TRBJ1-2; D unresolved. The ends were cut back, 7 bases at V and 0 bases at J, with 9 bases in the middle. The CDR3 runs to 12 residues. Germline CDR1 reads SQVTM; CDR2 reads ANQGSEA. CDR3 sequence (DNA): TGCAGCGCCCACACAGCTAACTATGGCTACACCTTC. Translating it yields CSAHTANYGYTF.

The V call is TRBV6-6, the J call TRBJ2-7; 11 bases are a match to TRBD2. Germline V gene lookup returns CDR1 MNHNY and CDR2 SVGAGI (reference sequence). This CDR3 is 15 amino acids long. With V trimmed by 2 bases and J by 12 bases, 12 bases remained unmatched. The CDR3 DNA sequence: TGTGCCAGCAGTTACCGGGCGATGCTAGCGGGAGGAATGTACTTC. The encoded protein is CASSYRAMLAGGMYF.

The V call is TRBV29-1, the J call TRBJ1-4; 8 bases align to TRBD1. Germline lookup yields CDR1 SQVTM and CDR2 ANQGSEA. The trim removed 5 bases at V and 7 bases at J, leaving 6 bases unmatched. CDR3 length: 13 amino acids. CDR3 in DNA: TGCAGCGTTATCAGGGGGCGCGGTGAAAAACTGTTTTTT. It is translated as CSVIRGRGEKLFF.

For the CDR3, the DNA is TGTGCCAGCACCCCCCGGGTCTTAGCGGGAGGTGGCTATGAGCAGTTCTTC. Translated: CASTPRVLAGGGYEQFF. V usage is TRBV2 and J usage is TRBJ2-1; 10 bases match TRBD2. The length of the CDR3 is 17 residues. Germline V gives CDR1 SNHLY, CDR2 FYNNEI. V was pared by 7 bases and J by 8 bases, with 17 bases of the junction left unmatched.

This clone was observed once. The chain recombines TRBV4-1 with TRBJ1-1, with D uncertain. Germline CDR1 and CDR2: MGHRA and YSYEKL. This CDR3 is 14 amino acids long. The V and J ends lost 5 bases and 4 bases respectively, with 14 bases between them. The CDR3 loop is CASSVSPLLTEAFF. The CDR3, as DNA: TGCGCCAGCAGCGTATCCCCGCTCCTCACTGAAGCTTTCTTT.

The chain is built from TRBV25-1 and TRBJ2-2; 7 bases map to TRBD1. This CDR3 contains 12 residues. Germline-derived CDR1 and CDR2 are MGHDK and SYGVNS. V lost 8 bases to trimming and J lost 6 bases; unmatched junction nucleotides: 3. CDR3: CASRQGPGELFF. In DNA, the CDR3 is TGTGCCAGCCGACAGGGACCCGGGGAGCTGTTTTTT.

This chain connects TRBV6-5 to TRBJ1-3, with TRBD1 matching over 9 bases. The CDR3 is 13 residues long. Trimming at V came to 4 bases and at J to 7 bases, leaving 2 bases not matched to a gene. Germline CDR1 and CDR2: MNHEY and SVGAGI. The CDR3 region is CASSSGTGNTIYF. CDR3 nucleotide sequence: TGTGCCAGCAGTTCCGGGACAGGGAACACCATATATTTT.

This clone was seen a few times. This chain joins TRBV7-6 and TRBJ1-1; D remains unclear. With 1 base removed from V and 6 bases from J, the gap between germline ends came to 15 bases. This CDR3 is 15 amino acids long. The V gene's germline CDR1 is SGHVS and CDR2 FNYEAQ. CDR3 in DNA: TGTGCCAGCAGCTTAGAGGCCAGGATGATGCCTGAAGCTTTCTTT. Translation: CASSLEARMMPEAFF.

The chain recombines TRBV4-3 with TRBJ2-3; D not resolved. Germline CDR1 LGHNA, CDR2 YSLEER. Trimming took off 2 bases at V and 0 bases at J, with 12 bases between the two ends. This CDR3 has 16 residues. The CDR3 spells CASSQQTVPSTDTQYF. The CDR3 DNA sequence: TGCGCCAGCAGCCAACAGACGGTTCCTAGCACAGATACGCAGTATTTT.

V usage is TRBV5-6 and J usage is TRBJ1-5; D is unclear. Germline V gene sequence: CDR1 SGHDT, CDR2 YYEEEE. The V end lost 2 bases, the J end lost 3 bases, and 9 bases lay between the germline ends. This CDR3 contains 14 residues. This CDR3 is CASSLGPINQPQHF. In DNA, the CDR3 is TGTGCCAGCAGCTTAGGCCCGATCAATCAGCCCCAGCATTTT.

CDR3 protein: CAWSPSGEPYEQYF. DNA for the CDR3: TGTGCCTGGAGTCCTTCAGGGGAACCCTACGAGCAGTACTTC. The rearrangement uses TRBV30 and TRBJ2-7, with D possibly being TRBD1 (6 bases). Trimming took 2 bases from V and 2 from J, leaving 13 bases between them. The CDR3 loop spans 14 amino acids. Per the germline V gene, CDR1 is GTSNPN and CDR2 is SVGIG (reference sequence). The full variable domain, completed using reference TRBV30 and TRBJ2-7, is SQTIHQWPATLVQPVGSPLSLECTVEGTSNPNLYWYRQAAGRGLQLLFYSVGIGQISSEVPQNLSASRPQDRQFILSSKKLLLSDSGFYLCAWSPSGEPYEQYFGPGTRLTVT.

This clone showed up just once. V usage is TRBV30 and J usage is TRBJ1-4; D remains ambiguous. V was shortened by 0 bases and J by 6 bases, with 8 bases between the two germline ends. Germline-derived CDR1 and CDR2 are GTSNPN and SVGIG (reference sequence). This CDR3 comprises 13 residues. This CDR3 is CAWSVQLDEKLFF. The DNA of the CDR3 is TGTGCCTGGAGTGTACAGCTTGATGAAAAACTGTTTTTT.

The rearrangement links TRBV27 to TRBJ1-1, with TRBD1 as a possible D gene (5 bases). V was trimmed by 6 bases and J by 1 base, leaving 15 bases between them. This CDR3 spans 15 amino acids. Germline V gene sequence: CDR1 MNHEY, CDR2 SMNVEV (reference sequence). Here the CDR3 DNA reads TGTGCCAGCAGCCTGGGGAGGGACGGGAACACTGAAGCTTTCTTT. As protein: CASSLGRDGNTEAFF.

V usage is TRBV9 and J usage is TRBJ2-1, with 12 bases that match TRBD2. Germline trimming cut 3 bases from V and 0 bases from J; bases unmatched to any gene: 4. CDR3 length equals 17 residues. Germline CDR1 reads SGDLS; CDR2 reads YYNGEE. CDR3 bases: TGTGCCAGCAGCGGACTAGCGGGAGAGCTCTCCTACAATGAGCAGTTCTTC. It translates to CASSGLAGELSYNEQFF.

The chain has TRBV28 and TRBJ1-1; D call uncertain. This CDR3 is built from 12 residues. V was pared by 1 base and J by 5 bases, with 5 bases between. The germline gives CDR1 MDHEN, CDR2 SYDVKM. CDR3 DNA sequence: TGTGCCAGCAGTTTATCGAAGACTGAAGCTTTCTTT. Its protein product is CASSLSKTEAFF.

This clone was seen only a few times. The gene calls are TRBV6-5 and TRBJ2-1; D gene ambiguous. V shed 6 bases and J shed 8 bases, with 8 bases lying between them. Germline V gene sequence: CDR1 MNHEY, CDR2 SVGAGI. The CDR3 runs to 11 residues. Here the CDR3 DNA reads TGTGCCAGCAGAAACTGGGATGAGCAGTTCTTC. Translating it yields CASRNWDEQFF.

The chain couples TRBV18 to TRBJ2-2; the match to TRBD1 covers 7 bases. Per the germline V gene, CDR1 is KGHSH and CDR2 is LQKENI. The V and J ends lost 6 bases and 4 bases, in that order; junction bases with no gene match: 2. The CDR3 is 13 amino acids. The CDR3: CASSTGPTGELFF. The DNA of the CDR3 is TGTGCCAGCTCGACAGGGCCCACCGGGGAGCTGTTTTTT.